This T cell receptor beta chain is drawn from a study of blood T cell repertoires in COVID-19. Study details: Collection of acute and convalescent COVID-19 samples took place in the United States, Italy and Spain. From T cells, B-cell-depleted T cells, or PBMCs came the material, which was cDNA or gDNA.

This CDR3 is built from 13 residues. Germline loops: CDR1 SGDLS, CDR2 YYNGEE. The trim removed 4 bases at V and 8 bases at J, leaving 8 bases unmatched. Under the authors' procedure: Amplification from reference gene primers served as the basis for estimated nucleated cell counts. Clones were read by immunoSEQ multiplex PCR, and TCRdb kept only the in-frame ones, dropping some. For V, J and clone size, that table is used; D and trimming come from the DNA. Among some 90,000 clones listed, 80% to 90% were seen once. The chain carries TRBV9 and TRBJ1-2, with TRBD1 matching 7 bases. This TCR was sampled from a man aged 50 to 59 with acute or convalescent COVID-19. The sample was peripheral blood. The CDR3 sequence is CASSYDRVGGYTF. The CDR3, as DNA: TGTGCCAGCAGCTACGACAGGGTGGGAGGCTACACCTTC.